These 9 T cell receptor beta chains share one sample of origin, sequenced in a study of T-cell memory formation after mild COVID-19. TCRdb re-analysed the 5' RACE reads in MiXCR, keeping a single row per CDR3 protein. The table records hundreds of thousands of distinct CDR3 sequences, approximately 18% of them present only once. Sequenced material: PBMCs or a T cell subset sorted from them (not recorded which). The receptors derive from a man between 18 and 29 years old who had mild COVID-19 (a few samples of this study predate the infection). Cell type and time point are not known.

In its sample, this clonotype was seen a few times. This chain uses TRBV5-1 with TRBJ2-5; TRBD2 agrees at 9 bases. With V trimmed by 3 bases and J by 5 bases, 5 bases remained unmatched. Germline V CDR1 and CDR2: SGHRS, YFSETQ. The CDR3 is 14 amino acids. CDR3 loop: CASSSLAGEETQYF. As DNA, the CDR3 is TGCGCCAGCAGCTCCTTAGCGGGGGAGGAGACCCAGTACTTC.

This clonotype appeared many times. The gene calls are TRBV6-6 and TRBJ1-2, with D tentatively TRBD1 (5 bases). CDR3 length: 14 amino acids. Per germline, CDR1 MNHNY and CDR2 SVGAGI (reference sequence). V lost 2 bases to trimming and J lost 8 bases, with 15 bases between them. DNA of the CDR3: TGTGCCAGCAGTTACGATCCCCCCGGGGACGGCTACACCTTC. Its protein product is CASSYDPPGDGYTF.

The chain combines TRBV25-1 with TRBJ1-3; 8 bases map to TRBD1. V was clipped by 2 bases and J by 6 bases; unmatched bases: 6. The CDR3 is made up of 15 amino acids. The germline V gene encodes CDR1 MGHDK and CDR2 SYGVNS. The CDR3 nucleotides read TGTGCCAGCAGTGAACCAGGGGGCAAAGAAAACACCATATATTTT. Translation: CASSEPGGKENTIYF.

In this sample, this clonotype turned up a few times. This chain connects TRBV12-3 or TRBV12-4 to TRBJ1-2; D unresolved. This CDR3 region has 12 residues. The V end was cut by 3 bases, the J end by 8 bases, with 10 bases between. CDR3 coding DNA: TGTGCCAGCAGTTTCTATGAAGGGGGCTACACCTTC. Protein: CASSFYEGGYTF.

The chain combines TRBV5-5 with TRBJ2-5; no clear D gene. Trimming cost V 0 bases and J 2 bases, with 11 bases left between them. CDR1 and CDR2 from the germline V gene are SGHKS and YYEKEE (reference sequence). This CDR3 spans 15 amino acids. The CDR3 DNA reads TGTGCCAGCAGCTTGGCTCCGGACCAGCAAGAGACCCAGTACTTC. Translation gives CASSLAPDQQETQYF. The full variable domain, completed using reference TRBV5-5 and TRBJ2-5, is DAGVTQSPTHLIKTRGQQVTLRCSPISGHKSVSWYQQVLGQGPQFIFQYYEKEERGRGNFPDRFSARQFPNYSSELNVNALLLGDSALYLCASSLAPDQQETQYFGPGTRLLVL.

The CDR3 loop reads CASSFPLRADTQYF. The CDR3 DNA is TGTGCCAGCAGCTTTCCCCTACGGGCAGATACGCAGTATTTT. The chain couples TRBV7-9 to TRBJ2-3, with D unresolved. This CDR3 is built from 14 residues. Germline values: CDR1 SEHNR, CDR2 FQNEAQ (reference sequence). V was trimmed by 3 bases and J by 4 bases, leaving 11 bases between them.

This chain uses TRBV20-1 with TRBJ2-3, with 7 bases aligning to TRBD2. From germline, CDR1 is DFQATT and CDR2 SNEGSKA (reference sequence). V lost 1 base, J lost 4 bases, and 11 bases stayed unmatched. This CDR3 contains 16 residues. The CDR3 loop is CSARGNLAEGADTQYF. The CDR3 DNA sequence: TGCAGTGCTAGAGGGAATCTAGCGGAAGGGGCAGATACGCAGTATTTT.

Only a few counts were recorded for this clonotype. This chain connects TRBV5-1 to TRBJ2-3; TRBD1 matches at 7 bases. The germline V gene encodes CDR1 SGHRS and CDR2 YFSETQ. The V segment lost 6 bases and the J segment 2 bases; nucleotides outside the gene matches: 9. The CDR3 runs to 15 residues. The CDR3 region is CASNPARGYTDTQYF. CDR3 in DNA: TGCGCCAGCAATCCGGCCAGGGGGTACACAGATACGCAGTATTTT.

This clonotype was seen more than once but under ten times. The CDR3 nucleotides read TGCAGTGCTGGCCACCCTTCACCCCTCCACTTT. Translating it yields CSAGHPSPLHF. The chain has TRBV20-1 and TRBJ1-6; D is ambiguous. V was cut by 5 bases and J by 9 bases, with 8 bases left in between. This CDR3 region has 11 residues. CDR1 is DFQATT and CDR2 is SNEGSKA in the germline V gene (reference sequence).